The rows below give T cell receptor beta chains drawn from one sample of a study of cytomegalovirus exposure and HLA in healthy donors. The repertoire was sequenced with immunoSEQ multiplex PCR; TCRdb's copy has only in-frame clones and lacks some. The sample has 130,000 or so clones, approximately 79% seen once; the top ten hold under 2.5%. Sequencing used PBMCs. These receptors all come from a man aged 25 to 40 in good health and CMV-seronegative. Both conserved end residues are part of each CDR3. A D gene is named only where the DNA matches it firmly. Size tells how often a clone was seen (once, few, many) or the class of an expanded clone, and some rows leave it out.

CASSSGQGRGGVYTQYF | TGTGCCAGCAGCTCGGGACAGGGAAGGGGGGGCGTGTATACGCAGTATTTT | TRBJ2-3 | TRBD1 | TRBV11-3 | few
CASSLDRPQETQYF | TGCGCCAGCAGCTTGGACAGACCCCAAGAGACCCAGTACTTC | TRBJ2-5 | NA | TRBV5-1 | NA
CASSTRTVNYGYTF | TGTGCCAGTAGTACCCGTACAGTAAACTATGGCTACACCTTC | TRBJ1-2 | NA | TRBV19 | NA
CASSGGTGGETQYF | TGTGCCAGCAGCGGAGGGACAGGGGGGGAGACCCAGTACTTC | TRBJ2-5 | TRBD1 | TRBV7-9 | NA
CASSLDGRGDYNEQFF | TGTGCCAGCAGCTTAGATGGGCGGGGGGACTACAATGAGCAGTTCTTC | TRBJ2-1 | TRBD2 | TRBV11-3 | NA
CASSAGDRVSYEQYF | TGCGCCAGCAGCGCGGGGGACAGGGTCAGTTACGAGCAGTACTTC | TRBJ2-7 | TRBD1 | TRBV5-1 | NA
CASSYSRGFPNYGYTF | TGTGCCAGCAGTTACTCCAGGGGTTTCCCTAACTATGGCTACACCTTC | TRBJ1-2 | NA | TRBV6-5 | NA
CASSFPTGVGNEKLFF | TGTGCCAGCAGCTTTCCCACAGGGGTGGGTAATGAAAAACTGTTTTTT | TRBJ1-4 | TRBD1 | TRBV5-5 | NA
CASGLVPRGGGYNEQFF | TGTGCTAGTGGTTTGGTACCGAGAGGGGGGGGGTACAATGAGCAGTTCTTC | TRBJ2-1 | NA | TRBV12-5 | NA
CASSSSGGAETQYF | TGCGCCAGCAGTTCTAGCGGGGGGGCGGAGACCCAGTACTTC | TRBJ2-5 | TRBD2 | TRBV5-1 | NA
CASSGTGSDTQYF | TGCGCCAGCAGCGGGACAGGGTCGGATACGCAGTATTTT | TRBJ2-3 | TRBD1 | TRBV5-1 | NA
CASSLRLGGSDTQYF | TGTGCCAGCAGCTTAAGGCTCGGGGGGTCAGATACGCAGTATTTT | TRBJ2-3 | TRBD2 | TRBV7-2 | NA
CASSVEEGGRAGNTIYF | TGTGCCAGCAGCGTAGAAGAGGGGGGGAGGGCTGGAAACACCATATATTTT | TRBJ1-3 | NA | TRBV9 | NA
CASRQGSYGYTF | TGTGCCTCAAGACAGGGAAGTTATGGCTACACCTTC | TRBJ1-2 | TRBD1 | TRBV25-1 | NA
CASSQGGRNQPQHF | TGTGCCAGCAGCCAAGGTGGCCGCAATCAGCCCCAGCATTTT | TRBJ1-5 | NA | TRBV14 | NA
CASSGGQGREKLFF | TGTGCCAGCAGTGGCGGACAGGGCCGGGAAAAACTGTTTTTT | TRBJ1-4 | TRBD1 | TRBV2 | NA
CASSGNRGPNEKLFF | TGCGCCAGCAGCGGAAACAGGGGGCCTAATGAAAAACTGTTTTTT | TRBJ1-4 | TRBD1 | TRBV5-1 | NA
CASSRRAGGPPGNEQFF | TGTGCCAGCAGCCGGAGGGCGGGGGGCCCTCCGGGCAATGAGCAGTTCTTC | TRBJ2-1 | TRBD2 | TRBV5-4 | NA
CASSPDRGDQPQHF | TGTGCCAGCAGCCCCGACAGGGGGGATCAGCCCCAGCATTTT | TRBJ1-5 | TRBD1 | TRBV28 | NA
CASSDVPGQGPTDTQYF | TGTGCCAGCAGTGACGTCCCGGGACAGGGACCCACAGATACGCAGTATTTT | TRBJ2-3 | TRBD1 | TRBV6-4 | NA
CASSRQGGANTGELFF | TGTGCCAGCAGCCGACAGGGAGGCGCGAACACCGGGGAGCTGTTTTTT | TRBJ2-2 | NA | TRBV2 | NA
CASSLVAGGPRYTQYF | TGTGCCAGCAGCTTAGTTGCGGGGGGGCCTAGATATACGCAGTATTTT | TRBJ2-3 | TRBD2 | TRBV7-8 | NA
CASRALGGANGLTF | TGTGCCAGTAGAGCCCTAGGAGGGGCCAACGGCCTGACTTTC | TRBJ2-6 | NA | TRBV19 | NA
CAISVGQGFEQYF | TGTGCCATCAGTGTCGGACAGGGGTTCGAGCAGTACTTC | TRBJ2-7 | TRBD1 | TRBV10-3 | NA
CASGRQGGNQPQHF | TGTGCCAGCGGTCGACAGGGGGGAAATCAGCCCCAGCATTTT | TRBJ1-5 | TRBD1 | TRBV28 | once
CASSLDRVNYGYTF | TGTGCCAGCAGTTTAGACAGGGTGAACTATGGCTACACCTTC | TRBJ1-2 | TRBD1 | TRBV28 | NA
CASSRGLAEEGEQFF | TGTGCCAGCAGCCGGGGACTAGCTGAAGAAGGTGAGCAGTTCTTC | TRBJ2-1 | TRBD2 | TRBV7-9 | NA
CASSMGDSQDRKKLFF | TGCGCCAGCAGTATGGGGGACAGCCAGGACCGGAAAAAACTGTTTTTT | TRBJ1-4 | TRBD1 | TRBV10-2 | NA
CASSPGGAGAGYTF | TGTGCCAGCAGTCCGGGGGGGGCAGGGGCAGGCTACACCTTC | TRBJ1-2 | NA | TRBV28 | NA
CASSPMTGTLYGYTF | TGTGCCAGCTCACCTATGACCGGGACACTCTATGGCTACACCTTC | TRBJ1-2 | NA | TRBV18 | NA
CATTAEHTGELFF | TGTGCCACCACAGCGGAACACACCGGGGAGCTGTTTTTT | TRBJ2-2 | NA | TRBV5-4 | NA